Each of the 10 T cell receptor beta chains below was sequenced from the same sample in a study of cytomegalovirus exposure and HLA in healthy donors. Researchers ran the PCR with 60 Vbeta and 13 Jbeta primers. Data came from immunoSEQ multiplex PCR; TCRdb stores just in-frame clones and leaves some out. The data hold hundreds of thousands of clones, with more than 60% observed a single time. The specimen was PBMCs. These receptor sequences come from a man in his forties or fifties in good health and CMV-seronegative.

The chain combines TRBV27 with TRBJ2-7, with 7 nucleotides matching TRBD2. The CDR3 has 15 amino acids. Germline V gene data show CDR1 as MNHEY and CDR2 as SMNVEV (reference sequence). Trimming removed 2 bases from V and 2 bases from J; junction bases left unmatched: 6. The CDR3 protein is CASSLLGGGTYEQYF. The CDR3 DNA reads as TGTGCCAGCAGTTTACTGGGGGGGGGTACCTACGAGCAGTACTTC.

V is TRBV2 and J is TRBJ1-2; weak D call: TRBD1 (5 bases). The CDR3 length is 14 residues. In germline, CDR1 is SNHLY, CDR2 FYNNEI. V was shortened by 2 bases and J by 4 bases, with 11 bases between the two germline ends. DNA of the CDR3: TGTGCCAGCAGTGAAAGCAGGGTGCTCTATGGCTACACCTTC. Its protein product is CASSESRVLYGYTF. The variable domain in full, completed from reference TRBV2 and TRBJ1-2, reads EPEVTQTPSHQVTQMGQEVILRCVPISNHLYFYWYRQILGQKVEFLVSFYNNEISEKSEIFDDQFSVERPDGSNFTLKIRSTKLEDSAMYFCASSESRVLYGYTFGSGTRLTVV.

The chain recombines TRBV29-1 with TRBJ2-5; 11 bases agree with TRBD2. Trimming took 5 bases from V and 7 from J; bases not matched to a gene: 9. Germline V gene lookup returns CDR1 SQVTM and CDR2 ANQGSEA. The CDR3 totals 14 residues. The CDR3 reads CSVRGLAGQGTQYF. The CDR3 nucleotides read TGCAGCGTTCGAGGACTAGCGGGTCAGGGGACCCAGTACTTC.

A few counts support this clone. This rearrangement joins TRBV19 to TRBJ2-5; tentative D call: TRBD2 (6 bases). The tail of the sequence fits TRBJ2-7 better, so the J call may be wrong. Germline loops: CDR1 LNHDA, CDR2 SQIVND (reference sequence). The CDR3 length is 16 residues. In nucleotides, the CDR3 is TGTGCCAGTAGTATTCGCGGGGCAAGTGCTATGTACGAGCAGTACTTC. This translates into CASSIRGASAMYEQYF.

Only a few counts were recorded for this clone. The chain has TRBV19 and TRBJ2-5; possible D gene TRBD2, 7 bases. V lost 4 bases to trimming and J lost 7 bases, with 16 bases between them. The CDR3 has 14 residues. Germline V CDR1 and CDR2: LNHDA, SQIVND (reference sequence). The CDR3 DNA is TGTGCCAGTAGTACACAGGGTGGGAGGGGGACCCAGTACTTC. This sequence encodes CASSTQGGRGTQYF.

V and J are TRBV19 and TRBJ1-4, with 7 bases matching TRBD1. The CDR3 length is 13 residues. Germline-derived CDR1 and CDR2 are LNHDA and SQIVND (reference sequence). V shed 10 bases, J shed 6 bases, and the junction held 8 bases outside the gene matches. In DNA, the CDR3 is TGTGCCACGGAGGGACAGACCCATGAAAAACTGTTTTTT. As protein: CATEGQTHEKLFF.

The chain couples TRBV5-1 to TRBJ2-5; TRBD1 might be the D (5 bases). The V gene's germline CDR1 is SGHRS and CDR2 YFSETQ. V was shortened by 0 bases and J by 1 base, with 10 bases between the two germline ends. This CDR3 contains 15 residues. DNA for the CDR3: TGCGCCAGCAGCTTGGCCGGCAGGGCCCAAGAGACCCAGTACTTC. It codes for CASSLAGRAQETQYF.

The genes are TRBV30 and TRBJ2-1, with TRBD2 matching over 8 bases. V trimming: 5 bases; J trimming: 10 bases; junction bases outside the gene matches: 10. The CDR3 runs 13 residues. The germline V gene has CDR1 GTSNPN and CDR2 SVGIG (reference sequence). The CDR3 is CAWSWTASGEQFF. The CDR3 bases are TGTGCCTGGTCCTGGACGGCTAGCGGGGAGCAGTTCTTC.

This rearrangement joins TRBV5-1 to TRBJ2-2; 11 nucleotides align to TRBD1. Germline V gives CDR1 SGHRS, CDR2 YFSETQ. This CDR3 has 17 residues. V lost 2 bases, J lost 5 bases, and 8 bases stayed unmatched. CDR3: CASSLSRGTGGTGELFF. The DNA of the CDR3 is TGCGCCAGCAGCTTATCCCGCGGGACAGGGGGAACCGGGGAGCTGTTTTTT.

This clone appeared a few times. This chain uses TRBV19 with TRBJ2-5, with 7 positions matching TRBD2. Germline V lookup: CDR1 LNHDA, CDR2 SQIVND (reference sequence). V gave up 8 bases and J gave up 5 bases; unmatched junction bases: 14. This CDR3 has 15 amino acids. The CDR3 nucleotides are TGTGCCAGTCAACCCGGAGGACTAGGATGGGAGACCCAGTACTTC. Protein sequence: CASQPGGLGWETQYF.